Each of the 29 T cell receptor beta chains below was sequenced from the same sample in a study of cytomegalovirus exposure and HLA in healthy donors. It was with 60 Vbeta and 13 Jbeta primers that the PCR ran. Clones were sequenced by immunoSEQ multiplex PCR, and TCRdb holds only the in-frame ones, with some missing. Listed are about 140,000 clones; 2% to 3% falls within the top ten. Sequenced sample: PBMCs. Receptors were obtained from a man aged 35-49 years in good health and CMV-seronegative.

The CDR3 DNA is TGTGCCAGCAGCTTAGGACTGTCGAACACTGAAGCTTTCTTT. It codes for CASSLGLSNTEAFF. This rearrangement joins TRBV7-2 to TRBJ1-1; D unclear. The CDR3 is made up of 14 amino acids. The germline V gene encodes CDR1 SGHTA and CDR2 FQGNSA. V lost 1 base to trimming and J lost 1 base, with 7 bases between them.

The J gene is TRBJ2-2, the V gene TRBV10-3; D is perhaps TRBD1 (6 bases). CDR1 ENHRY and CDR2 SYGVKD come from the germline V gene. V was trimmed by 6 bases and J by 6 bases, leaving 11 bases between them. The CDR3 has 13 residues. CDR3 in amino acids: CAISSTGAGELFF. The CDR3 coding sequence is TGTGCCATCAGCTCGACAGGCGCCGGGGAGCTGTTTTTT.

J is TRBJ1-1 and V is TRBV5-6, with TRBD1 matching over 7 bases. In germline, CDR1 is SGHDT, CDR2 YYEEEE. The CDR3 runs 17 residues. Germline trimming cut 0 bases from V and 1 base from J; bases unmatched to any gene: 9. CDR3 nucleotides: TGTGCCAGCAGCTTGGGATTCAAACAGGGGACGAACACTGAAGCTTTCTTT. This translates into CASSLGFKQGTNTEAFF. Complete variable domain (other parts from reference TRBV5-6 and TRBJ1-1): DAGVTQSPTHLIKTRGQQVTLRCSPKSGHDTVSWYQQALGQGPQFIFQYYEEEERQRGNFPDRFSGHQFPNYSSELNVNALLLGDSALYLCASSLGFKQGTNTEAFFGQGTRLTVV.

The V gene is TRBV9, the J gene TRBJ2-2; D uncertain. Trimming removed 4 bases at V and 0 bases at J, with 13 bases between. In germline, CDR1 is SGDLS, CDR2 YYNGEE. The CDR3 totals 16 residues. The CDR3 is CASSFWQAANTGELFF. CDR3 coding DNA: TGTGCCAGCAGCTTTTGGCAGGCCGCGAACACCGGGGAGCTGTTTTTT.

The chain is built from TRBV15 and TRBJ1-5, with 10 bases aligning to TRBD1. V shed 0 bases, J shed 14 bases, and the junction held 7 bases outside the gene matches. The CDR3 is 14 residues long. Germline CDR1 LNHNV, CDR2 YYDKDF (reference sequence). This chain's CDR3 is CATSRETGGLNKHF. CDR3 DNA sequence: TGTGCCACCAGCAGAGAGACAGGGGGCCTGAATAAGCATTTT.

This chain joins TRBV11-2 and TRBJ2-5; a possible D gene is TRBD2 (7 bases). This CDR3 region has 15 residues. The germline V gene has CDR1 SGHAT and CDR2 FQNNGV. Trimming removed 2 bases from V and 5 bases from J, with 15 bases in between. CDR3: CASSLRAGAVETQYF. CDR3 bases: TGTGCCAGCAGCTTACGGGCGGGGGCAGTGGAGACCCAGTACTTC.

In DNA form, the CDR3 reads TGTGCCAGCAGCTTAGCAGGGGTTCCGACTGGAAACACCATATATTTT. Protein: CASSLAGVPTGNTIYF. J is TRBJ1-3 and V is TRBV7-8; D possibly corresponds to TRBD1 (5 bases). V gave up 0 bases and J gave up 2 bases, with 11 bases separating them. Germline V gene lookup returns CDR1 SGHVS and CDR2 FQNEAQ. CDR3 size: 16 residues. Filled out from reference TRBV7-8 and TRBJ1-3, the complete variable domain reads GAGVSQSPRYKVAKRGQDVALRCDPISGHVSLFWYQQALGQGPEFLTYFQNEAQLDKSGLPSDRFFAERPEGSVSTLKIQRTQQEDSAVYLCASSLAGVPTGNTIYFGEGSWLTVV.

V gene TRBV9 combines with J gene TRBJ2-1, with D possibly TRBD2 on 5 matching bases. Germline CDR1 and CDR2: SGDLS and YYNGEE. V was cut by 0 bases and J by 1 base, with 8 bases left in between. The CDR3 has 15 amino acids. Here the CDR3 DNA reads TGTGCCAGCAGCGTAGACGAGGGTTCCTACAATGAGCAGTTCTTC. Translated: CASSVDEGSYNEQFF.

V usage is TRBV6-1 and J usage is TRBJ2-3; 9 positions agree with TRBD1. Germline V gene data show CDR1 as MNHNS and CDR2 as SASEGT. The J segment lost 4 bases and the V segment lost 11 bases, leaving 13 bases of the junction unmatched. This CDR3 has 15 amino acids. CDR3 nucleotide sequence: TGTGCCGGAAACAGGGGGCGCTTTTATCCAGATACGCAGTATTTT. This encodes CAGNRGRFYPDTQYF.

The V and J genes are TRBV7-9 and TRBJ2-7, with D possibly matching TRBD2 (7 bases). The CDR3 has 17 amino acids. CDR1 is SEHNR, CDR2 FQNEAQ, per germline (reference sequence). The V and J ends lost 5 bases and 4 bases respectively, with 24 bases between them. CDR3 in amino acids: CASSLTPGEGDMYEQYF. DNA for the CDR3: TGTGCCAGCAGCCTAACCCCTGGGGAGGGGGATATGTACGAGCAGTACTTC.

This chain joins TRBV19 and TRBJ1-6, with TRBD1 identical over 9 bases. This CDR3 has 14 amino acids. The V segment lost 3 bases and the J segment 6 bases; nucleotides outside the gene matches: 0. CDR1 is LNHDA and CDR2 is SQIVND in the germline V gene (reference sequence). The CDR3 bases are TGTGCCAGTAGTATGGACAGGGGTAATTCACCCCTCCACTTT. Translation: CASSMDRGNSPLHF.

The chain is built from TRBV29-1 and TRBJ2-4, with 9 bases identical to TRBD1. Per germline, CDR1 SQVTM and CDR2 ANQGSEA. Trimming at V came to 5 bases and at J to 0 bases, leaving 5 bases not matched to a gene. The CDR3 is 15 residues long. The CDR3, as DNA: TGCAGCGTTACCGAACAGGGGGCAGCCAAAAACATTCAGTACTTC. It specifies CSVTEQGAAKNIQYF.

The CDR3 sequence is CASRFRDSFYNEQFF. CDR3 nucleotide sequence: TGTGCCAGCCGATTCCGGGACAGTTTTTACAATGAGCAGTTCTTC. The rearrangement uses TRBV7-2 and TRBJ2-1, with TRBD1 matching over 7 bases. Germline V gene sequence: CDR1 SGHTA, CDR2 FQGNSA. V trimming: 8 bases; J trimming: 4 bases; junction bases outside the gene matches: 11. The CDR3 runs to 15 residues.

V usage is TRBV5-5 and J usage is TRBJ1-3; 11 bases are a match to TRBD1. The CDR3 contains 16 residues. V dropped 6 bases and J dropped 0; count of bases not matched to a gene: 5. Germline assignment: CDR1 SGHKS and CDR2 YYEKEE (reference sequence). The CDR3: CASTEDRGLSGNTIYF. The CDR3 region has the DNA TGTGCCAGCACCGAGGACAGGGGGCTCTCTGGAAACACCATATATTTT.

V gene TRBV6-5 combines with J gene TRBJ2-1, with D uncertain. Trimming took off 4 bases at V and 9 bases at J, with 16 bases between the two ends. In germline, CDR1 is MNHEY, CDR2 SVGAGI. The CDR3 sequence is 14 residues long. In DNA, the CDR3 is TGTGCCAGCAGTTTTGGCCTCACGCGCGGTGAGCAGTTCTTC. Amino acid sequence: CASSFGLTRGEQFF.

The chain has TRBV5-1 and TRBJ2-2; 7 positions match TRBD1. This CDR3 is 16 amino acids long. Germline trimming cut 0 bases from V and 2 bases from J; bases unmatched to any gene: 4. The germline gives CDR1 SGHRS, CDR2 YFSETQ. CDR3 coding DNA: TGCGCCAGCAGCTTGGAGGGGACAGTCAACACCGGGGAGCTGTTTTTT. Translated: CASSLEGTVNTGELFF.

The chain carries TRBV7-3 and TRBJ2-6; possibly TRBD2 for D (5 bases). Germline CDR1 and CDR2: SGHTA and FQGTGA. The CDR3 consists of 16 residues. Trimming cost V 5 bases and J 0 bases, with 11 bases left between them. This CDR3 reads CASSPRRGSGANVLTF. The CDR3 nucleotides are TGTGCCAGCAGCCCTCGACGGGGCTCTGGGGCCAACGTCCTGACTTTC.

The chain employs TRBV11-2 and TRBJ2-1; 13 nucleotides agree with TRBD2. V gave up 5 bases and J gave up 12 bases; unmatched junction bases: 10. The CDR3 loop spans 15 amino acids. The germline V gene has CDR1 SGHAT and CDR2 FQNNGV. In DNA form, the CDR3 reads TGTGCCAGCAGCGATACTAGCGGGGGGGCTCCGGGGCAGTTCTTC. Translated: CASSDTSGGAPGQFF.

The gene calls are TRBV6-6 and TRBJ1-4, with D possibly TRBD1 on 5 matching bases. This CDR3 has 15 amino acids. V lost 0 bases to trimming and J lost 10 bases, with 15 bases between them. Germline assignment: CDR1 MNHNY and CDR2 SVGAGI (reference sequence). As DNA, the CDR3 is TGTGCCAGCAGTTACTCGGGCAGGGAATCAGGAAAACTGTTTTTT. Translation gives CASSYSGRESGKLFF.

The rearrangement uses TRBV6-5 and TRBJ1-6; 7 positions agree with TRBD1. Trimming removed 5 bases from V and 7 bases from J; junction bases left unmatched: 8. The CDR3 sequence is 15 residues long. Germline V lookup: CDR1 MNHEY, CDR2 SVGAGI. The CDR3 protein is CASSPTGLGNSPLHF. The CDR3 DNA reads as TGTGCCAGCAGTCCGACAGGGCTGGGGAATTCACCCCTCCACTTT.

The chain joins TRBV6-1 to TRBJ1-2; D might be TRBD1 (6 bases). Germline-derived CDR1 and CDR2 are MNHNS and SASEGT. The CDR3 consists of 15 residues. The V end lost 3 bases, the J end lost 4 bases, and 15 bases lay between the germline ends. CDR3 residues: CASSDAGAISYGYTF. The DNA of the CDR3 is TGTGCCAGCAGTGATGCAGGGGCGATAAGCTATGGCTACACCTTC.

V is TRBV25-1 and J is TRBJ2-5, with TRBD1 identical over 7 bases. Germline V gene lookup returns CDR1 MGHDK and CDR2 SYGVNS. There are 15 residues in the CDR3. V gave up 4 bases and J gave up 6 bases; unmatched junction bases: 11. CDR3 sequence (DNA): TGTGCCAGCAGTGCCCGGGACAGAAGGTGGAAGACCCAGTACTTC. This encodes CASSARDRRWKTQYF. Complete variable domain (other parts from reference TRBV25-1 and TRBJ2-5): EADIYQTPRYLVIGTGKKITLECSQTMGHDKMYWYQQDPGMELHLIHYSYGVNSTEKGDLSSESTVSRIRTEHFPLTLESARPSHTSQYLCASSARDRRWKTQYFGPGTRLLVL.

The rearrangement links TRBV14 to TRBJ2-5, with TRBD2 identical over 13 bases. CDR3 length: 16 amino acids. Trimming at V came to 4 bases and at J to 5 bases, leaving 7 bases not matched to a gene. Germline assignment: CDR1 SGHDN and CDR2 FVKESK. The CDR3 reads CASSPRTSGSRETQYF. The CDR3, as DNA: TGTGCCAGCAGCCCAAGGACTAGCGGGAGCCGGGAGACCCAGTACTTC.

This rearrangement joins TRBV9 to TRBJ2-7; D is possibly TRBD2 (5 bases). Trimming stripped 0 bases from V and 3 bases from J, with 10 bases between. The germline V gene encodes CDR1 SGDLS and CDR2 YYNGEE. This CDR3 has 14 amino acids. CDR3 protein: CASSVGPGNYEQYF. The CDR3 region has the DNA TGTGCCAGCAGCGTAGGACCGGGGAACTACGAGCAGTACTTC.

The genes are TRBV7-2 and TRBJ2-2; D call uncertain. The germline CDR1 and CDR2 sequences are SGHTA and FQGNSA. This CDR3 has 14 amino acids. Trimming cost V 1 base and J 1 base, with 4 bases left between them. CDR3 nucleotide sequence: TGTGCCAGCAGCTTAGTAGAGAACACCGGGGAGCTGTTTTTT. Translation gives CASSLVENTGELFF.

The V gene is TRBV6-5, the J gene TRBJ1-2; no firm D call. Trimming shortened V by 10 bases and J by 5 bases, and 14 bases separated the two germline ends. The CDR3 extends over 12 amino acids. Germline V gene lookup returns CDR1 MNHEY and CDR2 SVGAGI. The CDR3 bases are TGTGCCATCTATGAGGAAAAGTATGGCTACACCTTC. This gives the protein CAIYEEKYGYTF.

V usage is TRBV7-3 and J usage is TRBJ2-1; possibly TRBD2 for D (6 bases). V was trimmed by 1 base and J by 7 bases, leaving 14 bases between them. CDR1 SGHTA and CDR2 FQGTGA come from the germline V gene. The CDR3 totals 15 residues. The CDR3 sequence is CASSLSGPSGNEQFF. CDR3 coding DNA: TGTGCCAGCAGCTTAAGTGGGCCGAGCGGGAATGAGCAGTTCTTC. Full variable domain (rest looked up from reference TRBV7-3 and TRBJ2-1): GAGVSQTPSNKVTEKGKYVELRCDPISGHTALYWYRQSLGQGPEFLIYFQGTGAADDSGLPNDRFFAVRPEGSVSTLKIQRTERGDSAVYLCASSLSGPSGNEQFFGPGTRLTVL.

Written as DNA, the CDR3 is TGCGCCAGCAGCCAACGGACAGGGGTTAGCACAGATACGCAGTATTTT. Amino acid sequence: CASSQRTGVSTDTQYF. This rearrangement joins TRBV4-1 to TRBJ2-3; 9 nucleotides line up with TRBD1. Germline V gene lookup returns CDR1 MGHRA and CDR2 YSYEKL. V lost 2 bases, J lost 0 bases, and 3 bases stayed unmatched. The CDR3 contains 16 residues.

The V and J genes are TRBV28 and TRBJ2-2, with D possibly matching TRBD2 (6 bases). The V and J ends lost 2 bases and 5 bases respectively, with 12 bases between them. The CDR3 is 15 amino acids. Per germline, CDR1 MDHEN and CDR2 SYDVKM. In nucleotides, the CDR3 is TGTGCCAGCAGTTTAGAACCTGGGGGGACCGGGGAGCTGTTTTTT. Translating gives CASSLEPGGTGELFF.